Shown below are 30 T cell receptor beta chains from a single sample sequenced in a study of T cells in Graves' hyperthyroidism and ophthalmopathy. TCR beta CDR3 sequences were amplified from RNA transcripts. The HTBI primer set drove a first-round RT-PCR of the TCR CDR3. TCRdb independently ran MiXCR on the multiplex PCR reads; one entry per CDR3 protein. This sample yields hundreds of thousands of distinct CDR3 sequences, of which about 16% are seen a single time; approximately 32% belongs to the top ten. What was sequenced was blood. These receptors were obtained from a woman in her twenties or thirties with Graves' hyperthyroidism.

This clonotype has at least ten counts. The genes are TRBV6-1 and TRBJ2-1; 9 bases are shared with TRBD2. The CDR3 loop spans 15 amino acids. Trimming took 4 bases from V and 5 from J; bases not matched to a gene: 6. CDR1 is MNHNS, CDR2 SASEGT, per germline. DNA of the CDR3: TGTGCCAGCAGTGTCGCTAGCGGGATAGACAATGAGCAGTTCTTC. Translated, it gives CASSVASGIDNEQFF.

This clonotype was found many times. The chain carries TRBV5-1 and TRBJ1-1, with TRBD1 as a possible D gene (5 bases). Trimming took off 0 bases at V and 2 bases at J, with 11 bases between the two ends. Germline loops: CDR1 SGHRS, CDR2 YFSETQ. The CDR3 totals 15 residues. CDR3 bases: TGCGCCAGCAGCTTGGGACCGGGGGAAAACACTGAAGCTTTCTTT. It is translated as CASSLGPGENTEAFF.

The sample holds many counts of this clonotype. The V and J genes are TRBV11-1 and TRBJ2-3; 10 bases line up with TRBD2. V lost 2 bases, J lost 4 bases, and 9 bases stayed unmatched. Germline CDR1 is SGHAT and CDR2 is FQDESV (reference sequence). The CDR3 is made up of 17 amino acids. The CDR3 DNA is TGTGCCAGCAGCTTACGCGCTAGCGGGAGTGGGGCAGATACGCAGTATTTT. Translated: CASSLRASGSGADTQYF.

This clonotype has a count of ten or more. The rearrangement joins TRBV6-1 to TRBJ2-7, with 9 bases aligning to TRBD2. The V gene's germline CDR1 is MNHNS and CDR2 SASEGT. This CDR3 has 14 amino acids. The junction had 9 bases not matched to a gene; V was cut back by 8 bases and J by 4 bases. CDR3 DNA sequence: TGTGCCAGCGCACTTCTAGCGGGATGGTACGAGCAGTACTTC. Its translation: CASALLAGWYEQYF.

In this sample, this clonotype turned up many times. The chain uses TRBV12-5 and TRBJ2-7; tentative D call: TRBD2 (6 bases). The CDR3 has 13 residues. Germline CDR1 is LGHNT and CDR2 is FRNRAP. V shed 6 bases and J shed 1 base, with 10 bases lying between them. The CDR3 bases are TGTGCTAGTGGCCCAGGGAGGTCCTACGAGCAGTACTTC. Its protein is CASGPGRSYEQYF.

The chain uses TRBV11-2 and TRBJ2-2; 8 bases map to TRBD1. The CDR3 is 15 amino acids. Per the germline V gene, CDR1 is SGHAT and CDR2 is FQNNGV. Losses at the gene ends were 4 bases for V and 4 bases for J; bases not matched to a gene: 5. CDR3 loop: CASSSPDRATGELFF. CDR3 sequence (DNA): TGTGCCAGCAGCTCTCCGGACAGGGCCACCGGGGAGCTGTTTTTT.

This clonotype was detected many times. J is TRBJ2-2 and V is TRBV11-2; tentatively, D is TRBD1 or TRBD2 (6 bases each). The V gene's germline CDR1 is SGHAT and CDR2 FQNNGV. V shed 4 bases and J shed 7 bases, with 16 bases lying between them. The CDR3 sequence is 15 residues long. The CDR3 here is CASSSTGAGGGELFF. The CDR3 bases are TGTGCCAGCAGCTCGACGGGGGCTGGCGGCGGGGAGCTGTTTTTT.

In its sample, this clonotype was seen many times. The chain has TRBV2 and TRBJ1-2; TRBD1 aligns across 8 bases. Trimming removed 7 bases from V and 3 bases from J; junction bases left unmatched: 4. In germline, CDR1 is SNHLY, CDR2 FYNNEI. This CDR3 has 13 amino acids. This chain's CDR3 is CASKQGADYGYTF. DNA for the CDR3: TGTGCCAGCAAGCAGGGGGCTGACTATGGCTACACCTTC.

A few counts support this clonotype. V usage is TRBV24-1 and J usage is TRBJ2-7; unclear D gene. V lost 3 bases and J lost 4, with 9 bases in between. The CDR3 contains 13 residues. The V gene's germline CDR1 is KGHDR and CDR2 SFDVKD. The CDR3 loop is CATSDPGRYEQYF. In DNA form, the CDR3 reads TGTGCCACCAGTGATCCCGGTCGATACGAGCAGTACTTC.

V is TRBV9 and J is TRBJ1-2; the match to TRBD1 covers 9 bases. Germline CDR1 is SGDLS and CDR2 is YYNGEE. The trim removed 4 bases at V and 4 bases at J, leaving 11 bases unmatched. The CDR3 totals 16 residues. The CDR3 reads CASSSKRTGETYGYTF. CDR3 in DNA: TGTGCCAGCAGCTCCAAGAGGACAGGGGAAACCTATGGCTACACCTTC.

This clonotype has at least ten counts. The rearrangement links TRBV28 to TRBJ1-6; D uncertain. Per the germline V gene, CDR1 is MDHEN and CDR2 is SYDVKM. V shed 3 bases and J shed 4 bases, with 10 bases lying between them. The CDR3 has 15 amino acids. The CDR3 nucleotides are TGTGCCAGCAGTTTTAGCGCGGATTATAATTCACCCCTCCACTTT. Translation gives CASSFSADYNSPLHF.

This clonotype was found many times. The V gene is TRBV27, the J gene TRBJ2-7; TRBD1 matches at 10 bases. Germline CDR1 reads MNHEY; CDR2 reads SMNVEV (reference sequence). The length of the CDR3 is 15 residues. The ends lost 4 bases at V and 4 bases at J; junction bases unmatched: 7. As DNA, the CDR3 is TGTGCCAGCAGTTCCCCGACAGGGGGCACATACGAGCAGTACTTC. This encodes CASSSPTGGTYEQYF.

Ten or more counts support this clonotype. The chain is built from TRBV18 and TRBJ2-2; perhaps TRBD1 as D (5 bases). Germline V gene lookup returns CDR1 KGHSH and CDR2 LQKENI. The length of the CDR3 is 15 residues. V lost 0 bases and J 13 bases, leaving 18 bases between the germline ends. The chain's CDR3 is CASSPPSTGYLGLFF. The CDR3 nucleotides are TGTGCCAGCTCACCACCATCCACAGGTTATCTGGGGCTGTTTTTT.

This clonotype showed up many times. The CDR3 spells CASSEDFTTSGGNRRLRTDTQYF. The CDR3 nucleotides are TGTGCCAGCAGTGAAGATTTCACGACTAGCGGAGGGAACCGACGTCTGCGCACAGATACGCAGTATTTT. The chain employs TRBV6-1 and TRBJ2-3; 9 positions agree with TRBD2. The CDR3 is made up of 23 amino acids. Per germline, CDR1 MNHNS and CDR2 SASEGT. Trimming removed 1 base from V and 1 base from J; junction bases left unmatched: 24.

There are many counts of this clonotype. The J gene is TRBJ1-2, the V gene TRBV9; a possible D gene is TRBD1 (5 bases). This CDR3 is built from 13 residues. V lost 0 bases and J 9 bases, leaving 12 bases between the germline ends. From germline, CDR1 is SGDLS and CDR2 YYNGEE. Here the CDR3 reads CASSVDQGGSYTF. CDR3 in DNA: TGTGCCAGCAGCGTAGATCAGGGAGGTAGCTACACCTTC.

Note on this clonotype: The CDR3 end shows no conserved phenylalanine or tryptophan, and so a read error is likely. The J gene is TRBJ1-6, the V gene TRBV9; 7 positions agree with TRBD1. CDR1 is SGDLS, CDR2 YYNGEE, per germline. This CDR3 spans 14 amino acids. Trimming removed 2 bases from V and 5 bases from J; junction bases left unmatched: 1. CDR3 DNA: TGTGCCAGCAGCGTGCAGGGGGATAATTCACCCCTCCACTCT. Translated: CASSVQGDNSPLHS.

This clonotype was seen more than once but under ten times. The CDR3 coding sequence is TGCAGCGTTGCACAGGAGTCTGGGGCCAACGTCCTGACTTTC. Translation: CSVAQESGANVLTF. The rearrangement joins TRBV29-1 to TRBJ2-6, with D possibly TRBD1 on 5 matching bases. V lost 4 bases to trimming and J lost 1 base, with 8 bases between them. The CDR3 extends over 14 amino acids. The V gene's germline CDR1 is SQVTM and CDR2 ANQGSEA.

This chain joins TRBV4-2 and TRBJ1-5, with no clear D. CDR3 size: 15 residues. V dropped 1 base and J dropped 1 base, with 8 bases sitting between them. Germline CDR1 reads LGHNA; CDR2 reads YNFKEQ. CDR3 bases: TGTGCCAGCAGCCAAGTGGCTGGGAGCAATCAGCCCCAGCATTTT. Its translation is CASSQVAGSNQPQHF.

Turning to this clonotype: Being one base from a much bigger clone, this may be a read error. The conserved phenylalanine or tryptophan normally closing the CDR3 is absent here, so this likely arose from a read error. The DNA for the CDR3 is TGTGCCAGCAGCCCATCGACGACAAATTCTGAAGCTTTCCTT. It encodes CASSPSTTNSEAFL. The chain uses TRBV11-1 and TRBJ1-1; D unclear. Trimming took 5 bases from V and 6 from J, leaving 16 bases between them. This CDR3 comprises 14 residues. Germline CDR1 is SGHAT and CDR2 is FQDESV (reference sequence).

The table lists this clonotype with many counts. V and J are TRBV20-1 and TRBJ2-7, with 9 bases aligning to TRBD2. J lost 6 bases, V lost 2 bases, and 11 bases had no gene match. The CDR3 sequence is 15 residues long. Germline loops: CDR1 DFQATT, CDR2 SNEGSKA (reference sequence). This chain's CDR3 is CSARISGRTSGEQYF. The CDR3 DNA sequence: TGCAGTGCTAGAATTAGCGGGAGAACCTCTGGCGAGCAGTACTTC.

In its sample, this clonotype was seen many times. The V call is TRBV30, the J call TRBJ1-1; a possible D gene is TRBD1 (5 bases). Trimming cost V 0 bases and J 3 bases, with 8 bases left between them. CDR3 length: 13 amino acids. Germline CDR1 and CDR2: GTSNPN and SVGIG (reference sequence). The CDR3 nucleotides read TGTGCCTGGAGTGTCTCGGGGGACACTGAAGCTTTCTTT. Protein product: CAWSVSGDTEAFF.

This clonotype showed up many times. The chain has TRBV2 and TRBJ2-3; 8 nucleotides align to TRBD1. Germline V lookup: CDR1 SNHLY, CDR2 FYNNEI. Germline trimming cut 4 bases from V and 4 bases from J; bases unmatched to any gene: 7. This CDR3 comprises 15 residues. CDR3 in amino acids: CASSGAGGTSDTQYF. The CDR3, as DNA: TGTGCCAGCAGTGGGGCAGGGGGCACCTCAGATACGCAGTATTTT. Based on the CDR3 plus reference TRBV2 and TRBJ2-3, the full variable domain is EPEVTQTPSHQVTQMGQEVILRCVPISNHLYFYWYRQILGQKVEFLVSFYNNEISEKSEIFDDQFSVERPDGSNFTLKIRSTKLEDSAMYFCASSGAGGTSDTQYFGPGTRLTVL.

This clonotype has just a few counts. The rearrangement links TRBV5-1 to TRBJ2-3; possible D gene TRBD2, 5 bases. Germline V gives CDR1 SGHRS, CDR2 YFSETQ. Trimming took 5 bases from V and 2 from J, leaving 12 bases between them. The CDR3 length is 14 residues. The chain's CDR3 is CASRGSGATDTQYF. Written as DNA, the CDR3 is TGCGCCAGCAGAGGGAGCGGCGCCACAGATACGCAGTATTTT.

A few counts support this clonotype. The J gene is TRBJ1-4, the V gene TRBV2; D might be TRBD1 (6 bases). This CDR3 contains 16 residues. Germline V gene lookup returns CDR1 SNHLY and CDR2 FYNNEI. V was trimmed by 3 bases and J by 0 bases, leaving 11 bases between them. The CDR3 spells CASSDGTPATNEKLFF. The DNA of the CDR3 is TGTGCCAGCAGTGACGGGACACCAGCAACTAATGAAAAACTGTTTTTT. Variable domain in full (rest from reference TRBV2 and TRBJ1-4): EPEVTQTPSHQVTQMGQEVILRCVPISNHLYFYWYRQILGQKVEFLVSFYNNEISEKSEIFDDQFSVERPDGSNFTLKIRSTKLEDSAMYFCASSDGTPATNEKLFFGSGTQLSVL.

This chain uses TRBV19 with TRBJ1-1; no reliable D call. CDR1 is LNHDA, CDR2 SQIVND, per germline (reference sequence). The CDR3 extends over 15 amino acids. The ends were cut back, 1 base at V and 0 bases at J, with 9 bases in the middle. As DNA, the CDR3 is TGTGCCAGTAGTATAGGTTTCGGGGTGAACACTGAAGCTTTCTTT. This encodes CASSIGFGVNTEAFF.

CDR3 protein: CASSPRGLGNEQYF. The CDR3 DNA reads TGTGCCAGCAGTCCCAGGGGCTTAGGGAACGAGCAGTACTTC. The chain is built from TRBV27 and TRBJ2-7; perhaps TRBD1 as D (6 bases). The germline gives CDR1 MNHEY, CDR2 SMNVEV (reference sequence). The length of the CDR3 is 14 residues. V lost 5 bases, J lost 5 bases, and 16 bases lay in between.

There are many counts of this clonotype. The rearrangement uses TRBV20-1 and TRBJ2-7; D uncertain. Germline lookup yields CDR1 DFQATT and CDR2 SNEGSKA (reference sequence). V lost 0 bases, J lost 3 bases, and 12 bases lay in between. The CDR3 spans 14 residues. The CDR3 spells CSARDRYSDYEQYF. In DNA form, the CDR3 reads TGCAGTGCTAGAGATAGGTACAGTGACTACGAGCAGTACTTC.

Written as DNA, the CDR3 is TGCGCCAGCAGCTTAGTACCGAGTCAAATCACCGGGGAGCTGTTTTTT. Amino acids: CASSLVPSQITGELFF. This sequence joins TRBV5-1 and TRBJ2-2; D uncertain. CDR1 and CDR2 (germline): SGHRS, YFSETQ. The CDR3 loop spans 16 amino acids. V was clipped by 2 bases and J by 4 bases, with 15 bases between them.

Worth noting for this clonotype: This clone may be a read error of a much larger clone one base away. The V call is TRBV12-3 or TRBV12-4, the J call TRBJ1-4, with 8 nucleotides matching TRBD1. The CDR3 spans 15 residues. The DNA of the CDR3 is TGTGCCAGCAGACTTGGGACAGGTGTAAATGGAAAACTGTTTTTT. The encoded protein is CASRLGTGVNGKLFF.

This clonotype occurred many times. The chain couples TRBV20-1 to TRBJ2-3; D uncertain. Trimming left V 6 bases short and J 0 bases short, with 10 bases between. This CDR3 spans 13 amino acids. CDR1 is DFQATT, CDR2 SNEGSKA, per germline (reference sequence). The CDR3 region has the DNA TGCAGTGCGAGGCGGAAGAGCACAGATACGCAGTATTTT. Amino acid sequence: CSARRKSTDTQYF.